The 14 T cell receptor beta chains below come from one sample, sequenced in a study of monozygotic twins with inflammatory bowel disease. Following a re-call of the 5' RACE reads, TCRdb has one entry per CDR3 protein and lacks DNA. The sample has about 450,000 distinct CDR3 sequences. Sequencing was performed on blood. These receptors came from a human donor with ulcerative colitis or Crohn's disease, or a healthy co-twin of an affected twin (not recorded which).

V usage is TRBV7-9 and J usage is TRBJ2-7. Germline values: CDR1 SEHNR, CDR2 FQNEAQ (reference sequence). The CDR3 consists of 12 residues. The CDR3 region is CASSLNGYEQYF.

This sequence joins TRBV6-5 and TRBJ1-5. CDR3 length equals 13 residues. Per the germline V gene, CDR1 is MNHEY and CDR2 is SVGAGI. The CDR3 sequence is CASSYGFNQPQHF.

The chain joins TRBV20-1 to TRBJ1-6. The CDR3 has 17 residues. Germline CDR1 DFQATT, CDR2 SNEGSKA (reference sequence). This CDR3 reads CSASRIDSSSYNSPLHF.

The gene calls are TRBV3-1 and TRBJ2-7; TCRdb's D call of TRBD2 is untestable without DNA. This CDR3 has 16 amino acids. From germline, CDR1 is LGHDT and CDR2 YNNKEL (reference sequence). CDR3 amino acids: CASSPFGGPTTHEQYF.

The genes are TRBV4-1 and TRBJ1-1. Germline-derived CDR1 and CDR2 are MGHRA and YSYEKL. This CDR3 contains 17 residues. The CDR3 here is CASSQGTWLKPNTEAFF.

The chain uses TRBV5-1 and TRBJ2-1; TCRdb picks TRBD1, but there is no DNA to check that call. The CDR3 has 12 residues. Germline CDR1 reads SGHRS; CDR2 reads YFSETQ. The CDR3 region is CASSFRGSEQFF. Full variable domain (rest looked up from reference TRBV5-1 and TRBJ2-1): KAGVTQTPRYLIKTRGQQVTLSCSPISGHRSVSWYQQTPGQGLQFLFEYFSETQRNKGNFPGRFSGRQFSNSRSEMNVSTLELGDSALYLCASSFRGSEQFFGPGTRLTVL.

The J gene is TRBJ1-2, the V gene TRBV10-3. Germline V gives CDR1 ENHRY, CDR2 SYGVKD. CDR3 length: 12 residues. The CDR3 loop is CAITKAGYGYTF.

The chain links TRBV20-1 to TRBJ2-7. This CDR3 spans 13 amino acids. Germline lookup yields CDR1 DFQATT and CDR2 SNEGSKA (reference sequence). The CDR3 region is CSARDRGAYEQYF.

The chain recombines TRBV12-3 or TRBV12-4 with TRBJ2-1; with no DNA, the TCRdb D assignment of TRBD1 cannot be verified. This CDR3 has 13 amino acids. The CDR3 spells CASSLGPAGEQFF.

This chain links TRBV20-1 with TRBJ2-1; TCRdb's D call of TRBD2 is untestable without DNA. From germline, CDR1 is DFQATT and CDR2 SNEGSKA (reference sequence). The CDR3 spans 14 residues. CDR3 sequence: CSASSSGFYNEQFF.

The chain uses TRBV5-1 and TRBJ2-3; TCRdb calls TRBD1, which cannot be checked without DNA. The CDR3 is 17 amino acids. Germline V gene data show CDR1 as SGHRS and CDR2 as YFSETQ. Here the CDR3 reads CASSGGATASGTDTQYF.

CDR3 residues: CASSQDRQSHNEQFF. V and J are TRBV4-2 and TRBJ2-1; TCRdb's D call, TRBD1, is unchecked because there is no DNA. CDR1 is LGHNA, CDR2 YNFKEQ, per germline. The CDR3 extends over 15 amino acids.

J is TRBJ2-3 and V is TRBV20-1; TCRdb outputs TRBD2, but without DNA this stays unchecked. CDR1 is DFQATT, CDR2 SNEGSKA, per germline (reference sequence). This CDR3 has 15 residues. The CDR3 loop reads CSARSGLVQGDTQYF.

The gene calls are TRBV12-5 and TRBJ1-4; TCRdb's D call of TRBD1 is untestable without DNA. Germline V gene data show CDR1 as LGHNT and CDR2 as FRNRAP. The CDR3 has 19 residues. The CDR3 sequence: CASGLVFFLQGTTNEKLFF.